The 6 T cell receptor beta chains below all came from one sample that was sequenced in a study of blood T cell repertoires in COVID-19. The table came from immunoSEQ multiplex PCR; TCRdb's copy has only in-frame clones and leaves some out. The sample has 250,000 to 400,000 clones, roughly 85% seen once. Sample: PBMCs or T cells enriched from blood (not recorded which). All receptors come from a woman aged 25 to 39 who had been exposed to COVID-19.

The chain uses TRBV24-1 and TRBJ2-2, with 9 bases identical to TRBD1. Germline values: CDR1 KGHDR, CDR2 SFDVKD. The CDR3 loop spans 16 amino acids. Trimming took 4 bases from V and 5 from J; bases not matched to a gene: 7. The DNA of the CDR3 is TGTGCCACCAGTGACCCGGGACAGGGTGGGACCGGGGAGCTGTTTTTT. As protein: CATSDPGQGGTGELFF.

This clone was picked up many times. The rearrangement uses TRBV28 and TRBJ1-2, with TRBD1 matching over 7 bases. Germline CDR1 MDHEN, CDR2 SYDVKM. Trimming took 5 bases from V and 8 from J; bases not matched to a gene: 11. This CDR3 region has 14 residues. The CDR3 here is CASSLIRGAHGYTF. Written as DNA, the CDR3 is TGTGCCAGCAGTCTTATCAGGGGGGCCCACGGCTACACCTTC.

This clone was detected a few times. The chain links TRBV5-4 to TRBJ2-7; 14 nucleotides align to TRBD2. CDR1 and CDR2 (germline): SGHNT, YYREEE (reference sequence). The ends lost 2 bases at V and 3 bases at J; junction bases unmatched: 7. The CDR3 spans 17 residues. CDR3 sequence reads: CASSFGGTSGSSYEQYF. The CDR3 coding sequence is TGTGCCAGCAGCTTTGGTGGGACTAGCGGGAGTAGCTACGAGCAGTACTTC.

The chain employs TRBV3-1 (or the pseudogene TRBV3-2) and TRBJ2-1; a possible D gene is TRBD2 (7 bases). CDR1 is LGHDT and CDR2 is YNNKEL in the germline V gene (reference sequence). V was clipped by 11 bases and J by 7 bases, with 18 bases between them. The CDR3 sequence is 13 residues long. CDR3 region: CASGGRERNEQFF. CDR3 sequence (DNA): TGTGCCTCTGGGGGGCGGGAGCGGAATGAGCAGTTCTTC.

In its sample, this clone was seen once. This rearrangement joins TRBV5-1 to TRBJ1-1; 8 bases fit TRBD1. Germline-derived CDR1 and CDR2 are SGHRS and YFSETQ. V lost 4 bases to trimming and J lost 3 bases; unmatched junction nucleotides: 2. The CDR3 spans 13 residues. In nucleotides, the CDR3 is TGCGCCAGCAGCCCGGACAGGGACACTGAAGCTTTCTTT. It is translated as CASSPDRDTEAFF. Using reference TRBV5-1 and TRBJ1-1 for the parts outside the CDR3, the full variable domain is KAGVTQTPRYLIKTRGQQVTLSCSPISGHRSVSWYQQTPGQGLQFLFEYFSETQRNKGNFPGRFSGRQFSNSRSEMNVSTLELGDSALYLCASSPDRDTEAFFGQGTRLTVV.

The V gene is TRBV4-2, the J gene TRBJ1-1, with TRBD1 as a possible D gene (6 bases). The germline V gene encodes CDR1 LGHNA and CDR2 YNFKEQ. The CDR3 is 17 amino acids. Trimming took 4 bases from V and 5 from J, leaving 23 bases between them. DNA for the CDR3: TGTGCCAGCAGCCCAAGGGCGGATCAGGGGAGTCGGACTGAAGCTTTCTTT. Translation gives CASSPRADQGSRTEAFF.